This T cell receptor beta chain was observed in a study of blood T cell repertoires in COVID-19. At the level of the study: COVID-19 samples collected from the United States, Italy and Spain covered acute and convalescent phases. T cells, B-cell-depleted T cells, or PBMCs supplied cDNA or gDNA.

In the original workflow: Estimation of nucleated cell counts was performed using reference gene primer amplification. Here immunoSEQ multiplex PCR was the method, and the copy in TCRdb shows in-frame clones only, minus some. That table supplies the V and J calls and clone size; D and trimming were determined from the DNA. The sample shows hundreds of thousands of clones, about 90% of them seen only once. V shed 0 bases, J shed 6 bases, and the junction held 6 bases outside the gene matches. Germline V gene data show CDR1 as SEHNR and CDR2 as FQNEAQ (reference sequence). The CDR3 is 16 amino acids. The sequenced sample was peripheral blood. This TCR came from a woman aged 40 to 50 who had recovered from COVID-19. This chain links TRBV7-9 with TRBJ1-1; 11 nucleotides match TRBD1. The CDR3 loop is CASSLAPGQGDAEAFF. CDR3 bases: TGTGCCAGCAGCTTAGCACCGGGACAGGGGGACGCTGAAGCTTTCTTT.